The present entry profiles one TCR beta chain with its context. Its antigen is currently not known. No qualities accompany the bases; no much larger clone lies one base away. Collaborating institutions collected whole blood in K2EDTA tubes following their own protocols. For TCRbeta analysis, collaborators shipped samples as frozen whole blood, isolated PBMCs, or DNA extracted from either of those sample types. CDR1 and CDR2, looked up from the germline V gene, are SGHTA and FQGNSA. The germline V end is reduced by 5 bases and the J end by 4 bases; junction bases left unmatched: 7. Measured from the cysteine to the phenylalanine, the CDR3 is 15 residues long. The kept DNA is CDR3 alone, 45 bases in frame from the first base. This record comes from a study of blood T cell repertoires in COVID-19 (dated by TCRdb to about 2020). Regarding the complete study: The collaborator samples originated in the United States, Italy and Spain and spanned the acute and convalescent phases of COVID-19. The material from the prospective study consisted of cDNA or gDNA derived from T cells, B-cell-depleted T cells, or PBMCs. Deeply sampled blood TCRbeta repertoires from subjects exposed to, actively infected with, or recovered from COVID-19 were included in the dataset. The repertoires were released in a freely available public database meant as a resource for research on the immune response to SARS-CoV-2. The samples were drawn from the first 160 participants of the ongoing ImmuneRACE study and from some 1,300 subjects provided by 6 global collaborators. The sample metadata nearly always contained a de-identified subject ID, COVID-19 status, age in years and sex. Where available, HLA class I and class II types were taken from metadata supplied by the sample provider and were not determined by assay-based typing.

TCRbeta CDR3 regions were amplified from genomic DNA using the immunoSEQ Assay, a bias-controlled multiplex PCR. Processing in the source paper ran as follows. Nucleated cell counts per sample were estimated from amplification of reference gene primers within the assay. Sequence reads were collapsed and filtered to measure the absolute abundance of every unique TCRbeta CDR3 rearrangement. For each sample, productive Simpson clonality was calculated as the square root of Simpson's diversity index across productive rearrangements. TCRdb obtained this table from immuneACCESS and retained in-frame rearrangements with V and J assigned. These tables miss some clones; where compared with another copy, unresolved V genes account for less than half of the shortfall, and the remainder is unexplained. D and trimming come from the DNA, and the V and J calls and clone size come from that table. For this sample there are 55,000 to 80,000 clones; 70% to 80% appear just once. Over 15% of the sample is held by the ten biggest clonotypes.

Study-level results and caveats: How much clinical and demographic metadata was included differed by source and by participant, and the metadata was provided uncurated.

The clonotype originates from a man between 60 and 70 years old with acute or convalescent COVID-19. The sequenced sample consisted of peripheral blood. Recombination connected TRBV7-2 to TRBJ1-1, and TRBD1 matches 10 of the central bases. The CDR3 region reads CASSPTGGMGTEAFF. The sequenced DNA is TGTGCCAGCAGCCCGACAGGGGGCATGGGCACTGAAGCTTTCTTT.